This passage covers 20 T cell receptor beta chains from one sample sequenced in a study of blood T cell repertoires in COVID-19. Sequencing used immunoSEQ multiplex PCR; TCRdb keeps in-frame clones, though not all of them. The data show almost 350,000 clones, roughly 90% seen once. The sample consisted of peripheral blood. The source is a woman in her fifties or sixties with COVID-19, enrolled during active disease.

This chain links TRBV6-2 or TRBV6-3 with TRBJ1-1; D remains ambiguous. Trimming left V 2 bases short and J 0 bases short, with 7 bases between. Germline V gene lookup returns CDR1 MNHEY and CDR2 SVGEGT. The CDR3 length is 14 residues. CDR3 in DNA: TGTGCCAGCAGTTACGGAGATATGAACACTGAAGCTTTCTTT. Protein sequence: CASSYGDMNTEAFF.

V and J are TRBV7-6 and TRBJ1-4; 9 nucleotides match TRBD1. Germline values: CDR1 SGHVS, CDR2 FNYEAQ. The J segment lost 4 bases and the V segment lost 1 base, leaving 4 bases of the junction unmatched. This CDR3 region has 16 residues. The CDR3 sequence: CASSLEGTGFNEKLFF. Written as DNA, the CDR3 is TGTGCCAGCAGCTTAGAGGGGACAGGGTTTAATGAAAAACTGTTTTTT.

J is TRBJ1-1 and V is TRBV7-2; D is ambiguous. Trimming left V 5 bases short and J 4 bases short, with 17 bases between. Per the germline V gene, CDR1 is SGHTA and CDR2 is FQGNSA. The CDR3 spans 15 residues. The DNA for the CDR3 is TGTGCCAGCAGCGAAGACACGTTTGTGGGCACTGAAGCTTTCTTT. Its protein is CASSEDTFVGTEAFF.

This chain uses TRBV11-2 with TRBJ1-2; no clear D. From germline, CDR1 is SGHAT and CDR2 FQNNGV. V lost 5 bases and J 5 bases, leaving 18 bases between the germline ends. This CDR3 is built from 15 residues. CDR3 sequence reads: CASSHKGDRGYGYTF. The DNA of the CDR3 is TGTGCCAGCAGCCATAAAGGAGACCGCGGATATGGCTACACCTTC.

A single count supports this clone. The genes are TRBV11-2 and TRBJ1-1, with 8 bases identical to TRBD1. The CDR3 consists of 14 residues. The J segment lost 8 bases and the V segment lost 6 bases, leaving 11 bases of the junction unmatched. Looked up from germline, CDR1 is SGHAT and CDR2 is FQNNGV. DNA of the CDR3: TGTGCCAGCAGACTAAACCACAGGGGGTCCGAAGCTTTCTTT. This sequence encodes CASRLNHRGSEAFF.

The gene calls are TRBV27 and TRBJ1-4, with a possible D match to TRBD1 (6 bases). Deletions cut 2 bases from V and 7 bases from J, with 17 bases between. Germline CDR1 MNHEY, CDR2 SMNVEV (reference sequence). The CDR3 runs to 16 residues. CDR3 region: CASSLVGARSFEKLFF. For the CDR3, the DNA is TGTGCCAGCAGTTTAGTGGGGGCGCGTAGTTTTGAAAAACTGTTTTTT.

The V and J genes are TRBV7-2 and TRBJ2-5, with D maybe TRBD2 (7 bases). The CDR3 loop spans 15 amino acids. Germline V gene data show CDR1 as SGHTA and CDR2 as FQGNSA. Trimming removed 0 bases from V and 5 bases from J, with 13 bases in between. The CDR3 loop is CASSLAGGQGETQYF. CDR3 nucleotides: TGTGCCAGCAGCTTAGCGGGGGGGCAGGGGGAGACCCAGTACTTC.

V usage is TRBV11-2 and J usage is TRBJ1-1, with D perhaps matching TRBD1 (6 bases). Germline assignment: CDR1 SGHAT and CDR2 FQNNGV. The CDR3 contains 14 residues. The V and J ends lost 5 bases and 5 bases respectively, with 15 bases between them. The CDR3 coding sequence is TGTGCCAGCAGCCCAGTAAGGGGGAATACTGAAGCTTTCTTT. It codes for CASSPVRGNTEAFF.

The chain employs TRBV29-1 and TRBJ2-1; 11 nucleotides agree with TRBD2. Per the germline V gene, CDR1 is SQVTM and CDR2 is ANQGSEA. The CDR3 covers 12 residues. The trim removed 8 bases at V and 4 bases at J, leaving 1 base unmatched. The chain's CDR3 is CSLAGGYNEQFF. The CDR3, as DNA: TGCAGCTTAGCGGGGGGGTACAATGAGCAGTTCTTC.

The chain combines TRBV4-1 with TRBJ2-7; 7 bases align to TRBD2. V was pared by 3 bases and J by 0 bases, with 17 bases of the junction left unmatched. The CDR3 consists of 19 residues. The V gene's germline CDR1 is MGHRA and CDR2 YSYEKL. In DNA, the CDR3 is TGCGCCAGCAGCCAGGGGATGAGTATGCGAGCGGGGAGCTCCTACGAGCAGTACTTC. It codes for CASSQGMSMRAGSSYEQYF.

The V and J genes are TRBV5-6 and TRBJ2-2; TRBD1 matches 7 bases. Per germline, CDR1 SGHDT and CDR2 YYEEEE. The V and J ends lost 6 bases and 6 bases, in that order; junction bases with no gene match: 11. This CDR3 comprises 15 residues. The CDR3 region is CASIQTGLRAGELFF. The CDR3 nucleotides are TGTGCCAGCATCCAGACAGGGTTAAGGGCCGGGGAGCTGTTTTTT.

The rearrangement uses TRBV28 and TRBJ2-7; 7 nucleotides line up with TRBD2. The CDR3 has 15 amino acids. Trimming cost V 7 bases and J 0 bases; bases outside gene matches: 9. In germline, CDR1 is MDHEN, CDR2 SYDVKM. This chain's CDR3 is CASNLGGSSSYEQYF. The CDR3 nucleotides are TGTGCCAGCAACTTGGGGGGGTCGAGCTCCTACGAGCAGTACTTC.

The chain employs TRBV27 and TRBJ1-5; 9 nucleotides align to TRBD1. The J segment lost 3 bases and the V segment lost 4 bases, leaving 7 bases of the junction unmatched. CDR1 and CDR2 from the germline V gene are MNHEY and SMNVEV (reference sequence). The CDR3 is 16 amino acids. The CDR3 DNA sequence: TGTGCCAGCAGTTCTACACAGGGGGCGGTCAATCAGCCCCAGCATTTT. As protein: CASSSTQGAVNQPQHF.

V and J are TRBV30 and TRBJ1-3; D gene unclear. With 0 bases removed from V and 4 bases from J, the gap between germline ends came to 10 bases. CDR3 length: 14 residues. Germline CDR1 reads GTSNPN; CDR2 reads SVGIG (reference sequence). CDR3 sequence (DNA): TGTGCCTGGAGTGTAACCCTAGAGGGAAACACCATATATTTT. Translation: CAWSVTLEGNTIYF.

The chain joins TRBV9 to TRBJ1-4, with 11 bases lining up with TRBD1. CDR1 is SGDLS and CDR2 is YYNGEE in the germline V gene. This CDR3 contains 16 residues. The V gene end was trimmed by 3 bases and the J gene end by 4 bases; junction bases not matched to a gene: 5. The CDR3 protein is CASSGTGGYFNEKLFF. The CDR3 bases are TGTGCCAGCAGCGGGACAGGGGGCTACTTTAATGAAAAACTGTTTTTT.

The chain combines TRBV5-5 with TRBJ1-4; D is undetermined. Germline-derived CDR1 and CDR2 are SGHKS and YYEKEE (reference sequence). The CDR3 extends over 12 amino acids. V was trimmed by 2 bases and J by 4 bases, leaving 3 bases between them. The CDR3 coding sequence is TGTGCCAGCAGCTTCTATAATGAAAAACTGTTTTTT. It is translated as CASSFYNEKLFF.

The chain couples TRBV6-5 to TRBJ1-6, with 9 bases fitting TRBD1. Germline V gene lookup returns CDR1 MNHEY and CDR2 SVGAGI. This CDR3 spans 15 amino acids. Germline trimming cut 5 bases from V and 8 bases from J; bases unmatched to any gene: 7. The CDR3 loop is CASSKPQGAYSPLHF. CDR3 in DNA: TGTGCCAGCAGTAAGCCACAGGGGGCTTATTCACCCCTCCACTTT.

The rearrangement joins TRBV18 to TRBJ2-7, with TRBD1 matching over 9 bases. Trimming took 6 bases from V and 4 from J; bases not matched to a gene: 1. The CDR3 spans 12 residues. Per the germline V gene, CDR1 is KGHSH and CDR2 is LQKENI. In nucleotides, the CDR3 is TGTGCCAGCTCGGGGACAGGGTACGAGCAGTACTTC. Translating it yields CASSGTGYEQYF.

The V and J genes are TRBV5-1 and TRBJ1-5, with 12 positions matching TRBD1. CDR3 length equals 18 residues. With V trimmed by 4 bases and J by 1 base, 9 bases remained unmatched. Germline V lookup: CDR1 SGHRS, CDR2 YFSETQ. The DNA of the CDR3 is TGCGCCAGCAGCCCCGGGACAGGGGGCGAGAAAAGCAATCAGCCCCAGCATTTT. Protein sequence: CASSPGTGGEKSNQPQHF.

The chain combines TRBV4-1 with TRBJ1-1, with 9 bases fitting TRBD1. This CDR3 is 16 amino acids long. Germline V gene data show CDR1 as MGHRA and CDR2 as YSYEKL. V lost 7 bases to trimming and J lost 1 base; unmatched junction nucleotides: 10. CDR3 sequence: CASTDGPTGGNTEAFF. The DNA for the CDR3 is TGCGCCAGCACCGACGGGCCGACAGGGGGGAACACTGAAGCTTTCTTT.